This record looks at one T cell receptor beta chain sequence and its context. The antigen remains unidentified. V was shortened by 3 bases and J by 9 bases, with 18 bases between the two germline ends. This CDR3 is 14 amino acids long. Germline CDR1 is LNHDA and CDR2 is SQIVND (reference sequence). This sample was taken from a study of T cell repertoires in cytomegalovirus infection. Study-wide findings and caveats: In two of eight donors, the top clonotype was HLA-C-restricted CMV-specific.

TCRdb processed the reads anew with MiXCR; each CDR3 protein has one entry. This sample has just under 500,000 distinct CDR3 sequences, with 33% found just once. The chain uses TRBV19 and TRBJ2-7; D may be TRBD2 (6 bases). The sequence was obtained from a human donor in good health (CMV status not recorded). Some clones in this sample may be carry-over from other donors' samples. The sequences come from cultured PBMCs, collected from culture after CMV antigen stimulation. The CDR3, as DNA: TGTGCCAGTAGTATGCCCGGGAGTAGGACCCGGCAGTACTTC. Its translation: CASSMPGSRTRQYF.